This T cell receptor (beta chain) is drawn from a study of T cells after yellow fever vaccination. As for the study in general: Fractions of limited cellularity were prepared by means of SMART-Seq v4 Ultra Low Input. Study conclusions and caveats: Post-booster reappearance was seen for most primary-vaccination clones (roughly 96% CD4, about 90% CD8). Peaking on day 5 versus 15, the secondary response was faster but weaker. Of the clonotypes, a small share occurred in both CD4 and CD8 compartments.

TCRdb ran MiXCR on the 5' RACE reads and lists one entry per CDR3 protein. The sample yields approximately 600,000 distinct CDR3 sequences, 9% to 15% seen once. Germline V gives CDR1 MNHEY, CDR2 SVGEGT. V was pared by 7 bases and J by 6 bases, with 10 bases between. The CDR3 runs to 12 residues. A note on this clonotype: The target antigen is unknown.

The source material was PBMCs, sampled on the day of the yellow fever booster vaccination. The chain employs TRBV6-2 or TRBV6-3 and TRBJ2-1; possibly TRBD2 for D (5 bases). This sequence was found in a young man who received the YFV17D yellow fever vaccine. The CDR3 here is CASKVASNEQFF. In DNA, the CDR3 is TGTGCCAGCAAGGTAGCGTCCAATGAGCAGTTCTTC.